The entry below gives a single T cell receptor beta chain sequence along with its context. This sample also contains other DNA sequences that code for the same CDR3. Per the original data handling: The authors estimated nucleated cell counts from reference gene primer amplification. TCRdb keeps only in-frame clones here, not all; method: immunoSEQ multiplex PCR. The DNA was the basis for D and trimming; V, J and clone size are from that table. The sample lists 150,000 to 180,000 clones, about 80% occurring once. This sample is part of a study of blood T cell repertoires in COVID-19. Study summary: PBMCs, B-cell-depleted T cells, or T cells were the source of the cDNA or gDNA that made up the material.

With V trimmed by 3 bases and J by 5 bases, 7 bases remained unmatched. The germline CDR1 and CDR2 sequences are LGHDT and YNNKEL (reference sequence). CDR3 length equals 15 residues. Sequenced material: peripheral blood. The chain recombines TRBV3-1 (or the pseudogene TRBV3-2) with TRBJ2-7, with 10 bases lining up with TRBD2. The origin of this receptor is a man between 60 and 75 years old with acute or convalescent COVID-19. CDR3 nucleotides: TGTGCCAGCAGCCAGAGGCTAGCGGGAGTCAACGAGCAGTACTTC. Translated: CASSQRLAGVNEQYF.